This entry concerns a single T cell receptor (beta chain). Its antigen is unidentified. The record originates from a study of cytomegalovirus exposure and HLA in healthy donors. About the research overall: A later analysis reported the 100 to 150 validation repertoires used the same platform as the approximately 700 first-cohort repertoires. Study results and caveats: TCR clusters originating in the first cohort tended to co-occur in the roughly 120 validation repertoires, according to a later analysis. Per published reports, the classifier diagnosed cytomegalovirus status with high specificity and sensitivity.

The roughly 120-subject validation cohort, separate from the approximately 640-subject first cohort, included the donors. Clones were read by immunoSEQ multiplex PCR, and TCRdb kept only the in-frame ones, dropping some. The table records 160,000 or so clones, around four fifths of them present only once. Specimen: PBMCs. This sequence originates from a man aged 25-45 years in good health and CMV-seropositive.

The CDR3 DNA sequence: TGCGCCAGCAGCAATAGCGGGGGGGCCCTGAATGAGCAGTTCTTC. As protein: CASSNSGGALNEQFF. This chain joins TRBV5-1 and TRBJ2-1, with 11 bases matching TRBD2. Trimming at V came to 4 bases and at J to 7 bases, leaving 7 bases not matched to a gene. The CDR3 is 15 residues long. The germline gives CDR1 SGHRS, CDR2 YFSETQ.